Listed here are 20 T cell receptor beta chains from one sample, sequenced in a study of breast tumors, draining lymph nodes, adjacent tissues. TCRdb independently ran MiXCR on the multiplex PCR reads; one entry per CDR3 protein. This table holds 15,000 to 17,000 distinct CDR3 sequences, less than 65% found once. The sample consisted of tumor-adjacent breast tissue. All receptors come from a female donor with breast cancer. Some clones in this sample may be carry-over from other donors' samples.

As for this clonotype: A junction end diverges from the germline sequence, so it may reflect a read error. V and J are TRBV10-3 and TRBJ2-2; 7 positions agree with TRBD2. The length of the CDR3 is 14 residues. The V gene's germline CDR1 is ENHRY and CDR2 SYGVKD. The CDR3 protein is CAIGKRDDTGEPFF. The CDR3 coding sequence is TGTGCCATCGGAAAGCGGGACGACACCGGGGAGCCGTTTTTT.

The rearrangement uses TRBV7-6 and TRBJ2-2; 8 bases map to TRBD2. In germline, CDR1 is SGHVS, CDR2 FNYEAQ. This CDR3 region has 15 residues. Trimming at V came to 6 bases and at J to 6 bases, leaving 9 bases not matched to a gene. The CDR3 region is CASRRTSSESGELFF. Here the CDR3 DNA reads TGTGCCAGCAGACGGACTAGCTCGGAGTCCGGGGAGCTGTTTTTT.

V usage is TRBV2 and J usage is TRBJ2-1; 11 bases agree with TRBD2. The CDR3 extends over 15 amino acids. V shed 6 bases, J shed 5 bases, and the junction held 6 bases outside the gene matches. Germline assignment: CDR1 SNHLY and CDR2 FYNNEI. The CDR3 is CASRKASGRNNEQFF. The DNA for the CDR3 is TGTGCCAGCAGGAAGGCTAGCGGGAGGAACAATGAGCAGTTCTTC. The complete variable domain, with remaining parts taken from reference TRBV2 and TRBJ2-1, reads EPEVTQTPSHQVTQMGQEVILRCVPISNHLYFYWYRQILGQKVEFLVSFYNNEISEKSEIFDDQFSVERPDGSNFTLKIRSTKLEDSAMYFCASRKASGRNNEQFFGPGTRLTVL.

By share, this clonotype counts as medium-sized. The chain combines TRBV12-3 or TRBV12-4 with TRBJ2-3; tentatively, D is TRBD2 (5 bases). Between the trimmed V and J ends, which lost 2 bases and 6 bases, there was a span of 12 bases. The CDR3 spans 14 residues. CDR3 sequence: CASSLMLVADTQYF. DNA for the CDR3: TGTGCCAGCAGTTTAATGCTAGTAGCGGATACGCAGTATTTT.

Sample share makes this clonotype medium-sized. The genes are TRBV4-3 and TRBJ2-1; D ambiguous. The CDR3 extends over 14 amino acids. The germline V gene encodes CDR1 LGHNA and CDR2 YSLEER. Trimming took off 4 bases at V and 8 bases at J, with 15 bases between the two ends. The DNA for the CDR3 is TGCGCCAGCAGCCTTTCCCGGTTCGTCGATGAGCAGTTCTTC. It is translated as CASSLSRFVDEQFF.

The rearrangement joins TRBV24-1 to TRBJ2-5; D might be TRBD2 (6 bases). The CDR3 consists of 15 residues. Looked up from germline, CDR1 is KGHDR and CDR2 is SFDVKD. V was clipped by 0 bases and J by 2 bases, with 9 bases between them. This CDR3 is CATSDLHRGQETQYF. DNA for the CDR3: TGTGCCACCAGTGATTTGCACCGGGGGCAAGAGACCCAGTACTTC.

There are many counts of this clonotype. The chain recombines TRBV29-1 with TRBJ1-2; no clear D gene. Germline CDR1 is SQVTM and CDR2 is ANQGSEA. With 7 bases removed from V and 2 bases from J, the gap between germline ends came to 23 bases. The CDR3 spans 16 residues. The CDR3 loop is CSAPDPRGPVNYGYTF. The CDR3, as DNA: TGCAGCGCCCCGGACCCCCGAGGGCCCGTAAACTATGGCTACACCTTC.

Turning to this clonotype: This may arise from a read error, as a much more abundant clone is one base away. The chain employs TRBV9 and TRBJ2-3; 9 nucleotides align to TRBD2. From germline, CDR1 is SGDLS and CDR2 YYNGEE. J gave up 1 base and V 3 bases, and 3 bases lay outside the gene matches. This CDR3 is 15 amino acids long. The CDR3 loop is CASSGRTSGTDTQYF. CDR3 sequence (DNA): TGTGCCAGCAGCGGTAGGACTAGCGGCACAGATACGCAGTATTTT.

This clonotype was observed a single time. The junction shows a germline mismatch at one end, possibly a read error. The rearrangement links TRBV2 to TRBJ1-6; TRBD1 agrees at 7 bases. The CDR3 covers 15 residues. Germline loops: CDR1 SNHLY, CDR2 FYNNEI. CDR3 sequence: CASSRRTGGNSPLHF. CDR3 in DNA: TGTGCCAGCAGCCGGCGGACAGGCGGAAATTCGCCCCTCCACTTT.

A remark on this clonotype: A junction boundary mismatches the germline segment, possibly from a read error. The V gene is TRBV7-9, the J gene TRBJ1-4; no clear D. Germline V gene sequence: CDR1 SEHNR, CDR2 FQNEAQ (reference sequence). CDR3 length equals 14 residues. The CDR3 region has the DNA TGTGCCGGCAGCATTTGGGATGGGAATGAAAAACTGTTTTTT. Protein: CAGSIWDGNEKLFF.

This clonotype was detected a few times. This chain links TRBV4-2 with TRBJ1-6; 7 bases fit TRBD1. With V trimmed by 1 base and J by 7 bases, 7 bases remained unmatched. Per the germline V gene, CDR1 is LGHNA and CDR2 is YNFKEQ. This CDR3 is 16 amino acids long. For the CDR3, the DNA is TGTGCCAGCAGCCAAGTAGTGGGACAGAGAAATTCACCCCTCCACTTT. It translates to CASSQVVGQRNSPLHF.

Note on this clonotype: With a much larger clone just one base away, this may be a read error. The chain is built from TRBV6-2 or TRBV6-3 and TRBJ2-2; tentatively, D is TRBD1 (5 bases). CDR1 and CDR2 from the germline V gene are MNHEY and SVGEGT. The CDR3 is 13 residues long. As DNA, the CDR3 is TGTGCCAGCAGTCACTCAGGGAACCGGGAGCTGTTTTTT. It codes for CASSHSGNRELFF.

This chain connects TRBV7-8 to TRBJ2-3; 7 nucleotides match TRBD2. This CDR3 is built from 14 residues. V gave up 3 bases and J gave up 2 bases; unmatched junction bases: 2. Looked up from germline, CDR1 is SGHVS and CDR2 is FQNEAQ. The CDR3 protein is CASSFTSATDTQYF. The CDR3 DNA sequence: TGTGCCAGCAGCTTTACTAGCGCCACAGATACGCAGTATTTT.

In the case of this clonotype: A much larger clonotype is one base distant, so this may be a read error. J is TRBJ1-5 and V is TRBV30, with 9 bases identical to TRBD1. The J segment lost 5 bases and the V segment lost 4 bases, leaving 9 bases of the junction unmatched. Germline V CDR1 and CDR2: GTSNPN, SVGIG (reference sequence). CDR3 length: 15 amino acids. The CDR3 loop is CAWNNGQGWDQPQHF. CDR3 in DNA: TGTGCCTGGAACAACGGACAGGGGTGGGATCAGCCCCAGCATTTT.

V usage is TRBV12-5 and J usage is TRBJ2-3; TRBD2 matches at 12 bases. Germline loops: CDR1 LGHNT, CDR2 FRNRAP. J was trimmed by 0 bases and V by 1 base; bases with no gene match: 2. This CDR3 contains 17 residues. The CDR3 region has the DNA TGTGCTAGTGGTTTGGGGACTAGCGGGGCAAGCACAGATACGCAGTATTTT. This gives the protein CASGLGTSGASTDTQYF.

This rearrangement joins TRBV15 to TRBJ2-1; 11 bases agree with TRBD2. Germline loops: CDR1 LNHNV, CDR2 YYDKDF (reference sequence). There are 16 residues in the CDR3. V was pared by 3 bases and J by 7 bases, with 8 bases of the junction left unmatched. CDR3 amino acids: CATSSLAGGPENEQFF. The CDR3 nucleotides read TGTGCCACCAGCAGCTTAGCGGGAGGGCCCGAGAATGAGCAGTTCTTC.

This chain uses TRBV4-1 with TRBJ1-4, with 9 bases that match TRBD1. This CDR3 comprises 14 residues. Germline V CDR1 and CDR2: MGHRA, YSYEKL. V shed 5 bases, J shed 10 bases, and the junction held 8 bases outside the gene matches. The DNA for the CDR3 is TGCGCCAGCAGCTCCCGGGACAGGGTAGGAAAACTGTTTTTT. Encoded protein: CASSSRDRVGKLFF.

This clonotype came up many times. A much bigger clone sits one base away, suggesting this may be a read error. The genes are TRBV5-8 and TRBJ2-5; possibly TRBD2 for D (6 bases). The V gene lost 4 bases and the J gene lost 1 base, with 11 bases spanning the gap. CDR1 and CDR2 (germline): SGHTS, YDEGEE. The CDR3 length is 14 residues. CDR3 sequence (DNA): TGTGCCAGCAGCGGGGCTAGCGCCCAAGAGACCCAGTACTTC. This translates into CASSGASAQETQYF.

This clonotype is medium-sized by share. The rearrangement links TRBV6-5 to TRBJ1-6; D is perhaps TRBD1 (5 bases). Trimming removed 7 bases from V and 7 bases from J, with 11 bases in between. Looked up from germline, CDR1 is MNHEY and CDR2 is SVGAGI. The CDR3 length is 13 residues. CDR3 region: CASNRGPNSPLHF. The CDR3 DNA sequence: TGTGCCAGCAATCGGGGACCGAATTCACCCCTCCACTTT.

This clonotype occurred once. A much bigger clone sits one base away, suggesting this may be a read error. V gene TRBV12-3 or TRBV12-4 combines with J gene TRBJ1-1; 8 positions match TRBD1. This CDR3 contains 14 residues. The J segment lost 4 bases and the V segment lost 6 bases, leaving 7 bases of the junction unmatched. The DNA for the CDR3 is TGTGCCAGCAGAATCGACAGGGGTAGCACTGAAGCTTTCTTT. Protein: CASRIDRGSTEAFF.